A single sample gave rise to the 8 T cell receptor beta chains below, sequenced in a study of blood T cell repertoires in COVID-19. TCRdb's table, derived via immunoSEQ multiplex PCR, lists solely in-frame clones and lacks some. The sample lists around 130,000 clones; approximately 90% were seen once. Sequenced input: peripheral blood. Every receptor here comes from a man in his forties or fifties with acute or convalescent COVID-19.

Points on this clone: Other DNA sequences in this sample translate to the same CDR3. The CDR3 nucleotides are TGTGCCAGCAGCTTAGTGGCTGAAAAACTGTTTTTT. It encodes CASSLVAEKLFF. This sequence joins TRBV11-2 and TRBJ1-4; D is undetermined. The germline V gene encodes CDR1 SGHAT and CDR2 FQNNGV. The V gene lost 1 base and the J gene lost 7 bases, with 4 bases spanning the gap. The length of the CDR3 is 12 residues.

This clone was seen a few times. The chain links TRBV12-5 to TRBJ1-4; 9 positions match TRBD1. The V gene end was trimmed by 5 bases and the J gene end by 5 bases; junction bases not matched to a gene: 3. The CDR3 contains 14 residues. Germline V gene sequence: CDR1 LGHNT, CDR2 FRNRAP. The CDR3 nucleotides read TGTGCTAGTGGTCTCGGGACAGGGAATGAAAAACTGTTTTTT. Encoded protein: CASGLGTGNEKLFF.

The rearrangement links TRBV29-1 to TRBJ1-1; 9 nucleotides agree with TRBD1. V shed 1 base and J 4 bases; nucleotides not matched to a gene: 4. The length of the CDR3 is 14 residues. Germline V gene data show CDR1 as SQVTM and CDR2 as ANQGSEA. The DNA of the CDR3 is TGCAGCGTTGAAGGATACAGGGGGCTCACTGAAGCTTTCTTT. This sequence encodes CSVEGYRGLTEAFF.

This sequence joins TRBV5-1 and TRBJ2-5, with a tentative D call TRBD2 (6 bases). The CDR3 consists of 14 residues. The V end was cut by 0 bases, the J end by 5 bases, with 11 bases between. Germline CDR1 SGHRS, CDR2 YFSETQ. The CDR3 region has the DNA TGCGCCAGCAGCTTGGTTGCGGAGGGGGAGACCCAGTACTTC. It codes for CASSLVAEGETQYF.

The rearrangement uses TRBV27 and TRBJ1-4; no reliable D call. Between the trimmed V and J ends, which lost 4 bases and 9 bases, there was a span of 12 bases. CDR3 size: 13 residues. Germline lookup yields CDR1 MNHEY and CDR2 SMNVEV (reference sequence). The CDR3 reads CASSSELGKKLFF. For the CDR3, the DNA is TGTGCCAGCAGTTCGGAACTCGGGAAAAAACTGTTTTTT.

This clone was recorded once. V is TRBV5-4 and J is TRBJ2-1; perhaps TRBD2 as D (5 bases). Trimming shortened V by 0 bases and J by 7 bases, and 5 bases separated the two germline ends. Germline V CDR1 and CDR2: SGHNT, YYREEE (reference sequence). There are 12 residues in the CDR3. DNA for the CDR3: TGTGCCAGCAGCTTGGGGAGGAATGAGCAGTTCTTC. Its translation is CASSLGRNEQFF.

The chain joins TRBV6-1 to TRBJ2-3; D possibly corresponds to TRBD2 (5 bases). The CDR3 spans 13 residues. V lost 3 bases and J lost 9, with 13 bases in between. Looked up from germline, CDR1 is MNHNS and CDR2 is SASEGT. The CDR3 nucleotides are TGTGCCAGCAGTGACCGTTCGAGAGGGACGCAGTATTTT. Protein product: CASSDRSRGTQYF.

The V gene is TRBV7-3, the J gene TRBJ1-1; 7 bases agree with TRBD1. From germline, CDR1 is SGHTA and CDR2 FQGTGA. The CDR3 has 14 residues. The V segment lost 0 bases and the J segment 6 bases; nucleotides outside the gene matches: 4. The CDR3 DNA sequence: TGTGCCAGCAGCTTAACGGGACAGTCGTCTGAAGCTTTCTTT. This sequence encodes CASSLTGQSSEAFF.